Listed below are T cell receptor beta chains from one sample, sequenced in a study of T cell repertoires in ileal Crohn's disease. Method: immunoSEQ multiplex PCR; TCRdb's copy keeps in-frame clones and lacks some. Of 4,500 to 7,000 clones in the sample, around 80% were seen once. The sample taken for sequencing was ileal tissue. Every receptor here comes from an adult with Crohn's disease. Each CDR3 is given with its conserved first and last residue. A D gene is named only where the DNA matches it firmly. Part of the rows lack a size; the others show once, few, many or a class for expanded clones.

CDR3aa: CASSPSGIQRTEAFF
CDR3nt: TGTGCCAGTAGTCCCTCCGGGATACAGAGGACTGAAGCTTTCTTT
d_gene: .
j_gene: TRBJ1-1
abundance: .
v_gene: TRBV19

CDR3aa: CASSPRKSAGLYEQYF
CDR3nt: TGTGCCAGCAGTCCCCGGAAGTCGGCGGGCCTATACGAGCAGTACTTC
d_gene: .
j_gene: TRBJ2-7
abundance: .
v_gene: TRBV28

CDR3aa: CARTLMDLSSYEQYF
CDR3nt: TGCGCCAGAACTTTAATGGACCTAAGCTCCTACGAGCAGTACTTC
d_gene: .
j_gene: TRBJ2-7
abundance: .
v_gene: TRBV10-1

CDR3aa: CARGLGSYNEQFF
CDR3nt: TGTGCCAGAGGACTCGGCTCCTACAATGAGCAGTTCTTC
d_gene: .
j_gene: TRBJ2-1
abundance: few
v_gene: TRBV2

CDR3aa: CASTNRGSGNTIYF
CDR3nt: TGTGCCAGCACTAACAGGGGGTCTGGAAACACCATATATTTT
d_gene: TRBD1
j_gene: TRBJ1-3
abundance: .
v_gene: TRBV28

CDR3aa: CASSPGTRNQPQHF
CDR3nt: TGTGCCAGCAGCCCCGGGACACGGAATCAGCCCCAGCATTTT
d_gene: .
j_gene: TRBJ1-5
abundance: .
v_gene: TRBV27

CDR3aa: CASSFSGTFTYGYTF
CDR3nt: TGTGCCAGCAGCTTCTCCGGGACTTTCACCTATGGCTACACCTTC
d_gene: .
j_gene: TRBJ1-2
abundance: .
v_gene: TRBV9

CDR3aa: CASSSRAGAGNQPQHF
CDR3nt: TGTGCCAGCAGCTCCCGGGCGGGCGCCGGCAATCAGCCCCAGCATTTT
d_gene: .
j_gene: TRBJ1-5
abundance: .
v_gene: TRBV7-8

CDR3aa: CASSSPGQGSDTQYF
CDR3nt: TGTGCCAGCAGTTCCCCGGGACAGGGTTCAGATACGCAGTATTTT
d_gene: TRBD1
j_gene: TRBJ2-3
abundance: once
v_gene: TRBV28

CDR3aa: CASSLDWGMTGAAKNIQYF
CDR3nt: TGTGCCAGCAGCTTGGATTGGGGGATGACAGGGGCTGCCAAAAACATTCAGTACTTC
d_gene: TRBD1
j_gene: TRBJ2-4
abundance: .
v_gene: TRBV5-6

CDR3aa: CSVVLNYGYTF
CDR3nt: TGCAGCGTTGTACTGAACTATGGCTACACCTTC
d_gene: .
j_gene: TRBJ1-2
abundance: .
v_gene: TRBV29-1

CDR3aa: CASSMGAGGTDTQYF
CDR3nt: TGTGCCAGTAGTATGGGGGCGGGGGGCACAGATACGCAGTATTTT
d_gene: .
j_gene: TRBJ2-3
abundance: few
v_gene: TRBV19

CDR3aa: CASSPLRQGGQFF
CDR3nt: TGTGCCAGCAGCCCTCTCAGACAGGGCGGTCAGTTCTTC
d_gene: TRBD1
j_gene: TRBJ2-1
abundance: .
v_gene: TRBV7-7

CDR3aa: CASSPPTELAKNIQYF
CDR3nt: TGTGCCAGCTCACCCCCCACGGAACTAGCCAAAAACATTCAGTACTTC
d_gene: .
j_gene: TRBJ2-4
abundance: .
v_gene: TRBV18

CDR3aa: CASSLYTTEAFF
CDR3nt: TGTGCCAGCAGCTTGTACACAACTGAAGCTTTCTTT
d_gene: .
j_gene: TRBJ1-1
abundance: .
v_gene: TRBV7-3

CDR3aa: CASSGSSGAADTQYF
CDR3nt: TGTGCCAGCAGTGGGTCTAGCGGGGCCGCAGATACGCAGTATTTT
d_gene: TRBD2
j_gene: TRBJ2-3
abundance: .
v_gene: TRBV2

CDR3aa: CASSGLAGGFGDIQYF
CDR3nt: TGTGCCAGCAGCGGACTAGCGGGGGGATTCGGGGACATTCAGTACTTC
d_gene: TRBD2
j_gene: TRBJ2-4
abundance: .
v_gene: TRBV9

CDR3aa: CASRAGQMNTYEQYF
CDR3nt: TGTGCCAGCAGAGCTGGACAAATGAACACCTACGAGCAGTACTTC
d_gene: .
j_gene: TRBJ2-7
abundance: few
v_gene: TRBV5-5

CDR3aa: CASSELGGQTLGYTF
CDR3nt: TGTGCCAGCAGTGAATTAGGGGGGCAGACACTGGGCTACACCTTC
d_gene: .
j_gene: TRBJ1-2
abundance: .
v_gene: TRBV6-1

CDR3aa: CASSPDRVGQETQYF
CDR3nt: TGCGCCAGCAGCCCGGACAGGGTAGGCCAAGAGACCCAGTACTTC
d_gene: TRBD1
j_gene: TRBJ2-5
abundance: .
v_gene: TRBV5-1

CDR3aa: CASRGFSTDTQYF
CDR3nt: TGTGCCAGCAGAGGCTTTAGCACAGATACGCAGTATTTT
d_gene: .
j_gene: TRBJ2-3
abundance: .
v_gene: TRBV28

CDR3aa: CASSQGEATEAFF
CDR3nt: TGTGCCAGCAGCCAAGGGGAGGCCACTGAAGCTTTCTTT
d_gene: .
j_gene: TRBJ1-1
abundance: .
v_gene: TRBV4-2

CDR3aa: CASSVSGGRTDTQYF
CDR3nt: TGTGCCAGCAGCGTAAGCGGGGGGCGGACAGATACGCAGTATTTT
d_gene: TRBD2
j_gene: TRBJ2-3
abundance: once
v_gene: TRBV9

CDR3aa: CASSLAQGAAYEQYF
CDR3nt: TGTGCCAGCAGCTTAGCACAGGGGGCGGCCTACGAGCAGTACTTC
d_gene: TRBD1
j_gene: TRBJ2-7
abundance: .
v_gene: TRBV11-2

CDR3aa: CASSLIRTGAGQETQYF
CDR3nt: TGCGCCAGCAGCTTGATTCGGACGGGGGCGGGGCAAGAGACCCAGTACTTC
d_gene: .
j_gene: TRBJ2-5
abundance: .
v_gene: TRBV5-1